The rows below give T cell receptor beta chains drawn from one sample of a study of shared clonotypes between healthy human individuals. Clones were read by immunoSEQ multiplex PCR, and TCRdb kept only the in-frame ones, dropping some. The data hold over a million clones, with roughly 98% observed a single time. The sequencing sample was made of naive CD4+ T cells sorted from blood. The origin of the receptors is a young man in good health. CDR3s include the opening cysteine and the closing phenylalanine or tryptophan. The order of the fields is J gene, V gene, D gene, clone size, CDR3 DNA, CDR3 protein. The D gene is left open where the match is weak. Size is omitted from some rows. Given values are once, few, many or a class for expanded clones.

TRBJ2-3 | TRBV5-1 | TRBD2 | - | TGCGCCAGCAGCTCGGGGACTAGCGGGAGCGGGGATACGCAGTATTTT | CASSSGTSGSGDTQYF
TRBJ2-3 | TRBV4-3 | - | - | TGCGCCAGCAGCCAAGAGTCCATTCGCCAGACGCAGTATTTT | CASSQESIRQTQYF
TRBJ2-5 | TRBV5-1 | TRBD2 | - | TGTGCCAGCAGCTTGACTAGCGAACAAGAGACCCAGTACTTC | CASSLTSEQETQYF
TRBJ2-1 | TRBV15 | TRBD2 | - | TGTGCCACCAGCAGACGGCGGCTAGCGGGGTACAATGAGCAGTTCTTC | CATSRRRLAGYNEQFF
TRBJ2-6 | TRBV21-1 | - | - | TGTGCCAGCAACACGACTCCGGGACAGGGGCGCTCTGGGGCCAACGTCCTGACTTTC | CASNTTPGQGRSGANVLTF
TRBJ1-1 | TRBV18 | TRBD1 | - | TGTGCCAGCTCACCCCTGGGACAGAGGAACACTGAAGCTTTCTTT | CASSPLGQRNTEAFF
TRBJ2-1 | TRBV5-4 | - | - | TGTGCCAGCAGCGGCACTAGCCGAAATGAGCAGTTCTTC | CASSGTSRNEQFF
TRBJ2-2 | TRBV5-5 | - | - | TGTGCCAGCAGCCCTCCGAACACCGGGGAGCTGTTTTTT | CASSPPNTGELFF
TRBJ2-1 | TRBV5-4 | TRBD2 | - | TGTGCCAGCAGCTTCGGGCTAGCGGCCTACAATGAGCAGTTCTTC | CASSFGLAAYNEQFF
TRBJ1-1 | TRBV28 | - | - | TGTGCCAGCAGTTTGTCTGAAGCTTTCTTT | CASSLSEAFF
TRBJ1-4 | TRBV9 | - | - | TGTGCCAGCAGCCCCGGAGGGGTACGCCCCGTCAAACTGTTTTTT | CASSPGGVRPVKLFF
TRBJ2-1 | TRBV27 | - | - | TGTGCCAGCAAGGAACTGTCCTACAATGAGCAGTTCTTC | CASKELSYNEQFF
TRBJ2-3 | TRBV5-5 | - | - | TGTGCCAGCAGCCCTGAACCCACTAGCACAGATACGCAGTATTTT | CASSPEPTSTDTQYF
TRBJ2-3 | TRBV4-2 | TRBD2 | - | TGTGCCAGCAGCCAAGATCTCCATCGGATAAGCGGGAGGGCCGGGAGCACAGATACGCAGTATTTT | CASSQDLHRISGRAGSTDTQYF
TRBJ2-7 | TRBV7-2 | - | - | TGTGCCAGCAGCTTAGATGGCGGCTGGACCTACGAGCAGTACTTC | CASSLDGGWTYEQYF
TRBJ2-1 | TRBV5-4 | TRBD2 | - | TGTGCCAGCAGCGGTCCGGGACTAGCGACACATGAGCAGTTCTTC | CASSGPGLATHEQFF
TRBJ2-7 | TRBV7-5 | - | - | TGTGCCAGAACGCCCGCAGGGGAAAGCTCCTACGAGCAGTACTTC | CARTPAGESSYEQYF
TRBJ2-7 | TRBV11-2 | TRBD2 | once | TGTGCCAGCAGCATTTATTTCAGTGTGGCGGGAGCGGGCGAGCAGTACTTC | CASSIYFSVAGAGEQYF
TRBJ2-5 | TRBV19 | - | once | TGTGCCAGTACTTCGCAGTACTTC | CASTSQYF
TRBJ2-7 | TRBV15 | TRBD2 | - | TGTGCCACTGGGGAGAGCGGGAGCCACTACGAGCAGTACTTC | CATGESGSHYEQYF
TRBJ2-1 | TRBV10-3 | - | - | TGTGCCATCAGTGAGGTTCCTGTCAATGAGCAGTTCTTC | CAISEVPVNEQFF
TRBJ2-1 | TRBV11-2 | TRBD1 | once | TGTGCCAGCAGCGGTGGGACAGGGGATTTTTACAATGAGCAGTTCTTC | CASSGGTGDFYNEQFF
TRBJ2-7 | TRBV9 | TRBD2 | - | TGTGCCAGCAGCGTTCTAGCGGCTGACCCGCAGTACTTC | CASSVLAADPQYF
TRBJ1-5 | TRBV30 | TRBD1 | - | TGTGCCTGGAGTGTTGGGGACAGGGGATATCAGCCCCAGCATTTT | CAWSVGDRGYQPQHF
TRBJ2-1 | TRBV18 | TRBD1 | once | TGTGCCAGCTCACTAGACAGGGGGGGAAACAATGAGCAGTTCTTC | CASSLDRGGNNEQFF
TRBJ2-1 | TRBV29-1 | TRBD2 | - | TGCAGCGTCGGACTAGCGGGAGGGGGGCATTACAATGAGCAGTTCTTC | CSVGLAGGGHYNEQFF
TRBJ2-2 | TRBV2 | - | once | TGTGCCAGCAGTGGGATCACCGGGGAGCTGTTTTTT | CASSGITGELFF
TRBJ2-2 | TRBV25-1 | - | - | TGTGCCAGCAGTGTAACAGGGAACAGCGGGGAGCTGTTTTTT | CASSVTGNSGELFF
TRBJ2-7 | TRBV29-1 | TRBD1 | - | TGCAGCGTTAAACCGGGACAGGGGAGACAGTACTTC | CSVKPGQGRQYF
TRBJ2-7 | TRBV11-2 | - | - | TGTGCCAGCAGCCGTGGAGACGCCTCCTACGAGCAGTACTTC | CASSRGDASYEQYF
TRBJ1-5 | TRBV11-2 | - | - | TGTGCCAGCAGCTTAGTTTCTGGTAGCAATCAGCCCCAGCATTTT | CASSLVSGSNQPQHF
TRBJ2-1 | TRBV28 | - | - | TGTGCCACCCAAACAGGAGGATCCTACAATGAGCAGTTCTTC | CATQTGGSYNEQFF
TRBJ2-6 | TRBV25-1 | - | - | TGTGCCAGCACCAGAGCCAACGTCCTGACTTTC | CASTRANVLTF
TRBJ2-6 | TRBV7-2 | - | once | TGTGCCAGCAGGTTCTCTGGGGCCAACGTCCTGACTTTC | CASRFSGANVLTF
TRBJ2-6 | TRBV29-1 | TRBD2 | - | TGCAGCGTACTAGCGGGAGGATCTGGGGCCAACGTCCTGACTTTC | CSVLAGGSGANVLTF
TRBJ1-2 | TRBV27 | TRBD1 | - | TGTGCCAGCGGAACCACAGGGGTCTATGGCTACACCTTC | CASGTTGVYGYTF
TRBJ1-5 | TRBV19 | - | - | TGTGCCAGTAGTAACCACGGGTCTCAACCAACACAGCATTTT | CASSNHGSQPTQHF
TRBJ2-2 | TRBV7-6 | - | - | TGTGCCAGCATTAGGGGATCGGGACCGAACACCGGGGAGCTGTTTTTT | CASIRGSGPNTGELFF
TRBJ1-1 | TRBV29-1 | - | - | TGCAGCGTTGCATTTCTGGGTAACACTGAAGCTTTCTTT | CSVAFLGNTEAFF
TRBJ2-2 | TRBV5-4 | - | - | TGTGCCAGCAGCTTTTGGCAGAACACCGGGGAGCTGTTTTTT | CASSFWQNTGELFF
TRBJ2-1 | TRBV5-1 | - | - | TGCGCCAGCAGCAGAGACAGTTGGGCGGATGAGCAGTTCTTC | CASSRDSWADEQFF
TRBJ2-2 | TRBV5-1 | - | - | TGCGCCAGCCGCCCTATCGGCGCCGGGGAGCTGTTTTTT | CASRPIGAGELFF
TRBJ2-2 | TRBV5-1 | TRBD1 | once | TGCGCCAGCAGCTTGCGGACAGGGGGCCCCGGGGAGCTGTTTTTT | CASSLRTGGPGELFF
TRBJ2-3 | TRBV19 | TRBD2 | - | TGTGCCAGTAGTGCCAGACAGGGGACTAGCGGCACAGATACGCAGTATTTT | CASSARQGTSGTDTQYF
TRBJ2-3 | TRBV19 | TRBD1 | - | TGTGCCAGTAGTGACAGGGATTCCACAGATACGCAGTATTTT | CASSDRDSTDTQYF
TRBJ2-5 | TRBV5-6 | TRBD2 | - | TGTGCCAGCACCCCACTAGCGACGCCAGTGACCCAGTACTTC | CASTPLATPVTQYF
TRBJ2-1 | TRBV7-2 | - | - | TGTGCCAGCAGCTCAAGGACTGACTCCTACAATGAGCAGTTCTTC | CASSSRTDSYNEQFF
TRBJ1-5 | TRBV19 | - | - | TGTGCCAGTAGTATTCTGCGCCAGTCTAGCAATCAGCCCCAGCATTTT | CASSILRQSSNQPQHF